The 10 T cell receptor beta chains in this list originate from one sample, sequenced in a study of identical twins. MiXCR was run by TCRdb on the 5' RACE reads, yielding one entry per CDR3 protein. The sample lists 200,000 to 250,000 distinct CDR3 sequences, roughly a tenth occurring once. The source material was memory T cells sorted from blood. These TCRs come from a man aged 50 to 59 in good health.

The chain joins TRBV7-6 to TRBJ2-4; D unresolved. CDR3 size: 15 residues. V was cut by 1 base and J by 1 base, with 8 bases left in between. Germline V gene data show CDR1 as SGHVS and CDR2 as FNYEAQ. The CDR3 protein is CASSLGYGAKNIQYF. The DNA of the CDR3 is TGTGCCAGCAGCTTAGGATATGGGGCCAAAAACATTCAGTACTTC.

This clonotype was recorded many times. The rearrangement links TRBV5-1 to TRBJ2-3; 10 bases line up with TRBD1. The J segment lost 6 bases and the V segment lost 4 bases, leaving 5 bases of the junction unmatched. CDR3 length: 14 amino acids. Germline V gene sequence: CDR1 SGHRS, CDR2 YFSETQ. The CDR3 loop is CASSVGQGSDTQYF. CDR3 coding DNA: TGCGCCAGCAGCGTGGGACAGGGGTCCGATACGCAGTATTTT. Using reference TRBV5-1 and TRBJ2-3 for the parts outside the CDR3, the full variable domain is KAGVTQTPRYLIKTRGQQVTLSCSPISGHRSVSWYQQTPGQGLQFLFEYFSETQRNKGNFPGRFSGRQFSNSRSEMNVSTLELGDSALYLCASSVGQGSDTQYFGPGTRLTVL.

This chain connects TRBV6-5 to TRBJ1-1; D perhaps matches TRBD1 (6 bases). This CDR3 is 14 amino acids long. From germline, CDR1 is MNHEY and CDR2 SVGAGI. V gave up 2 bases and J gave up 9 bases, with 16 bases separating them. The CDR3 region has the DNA TGTGCCAGCAGTTACGCCCCAACAGGGAGTAAAGCTTTCTTT. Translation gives CASSYAPTGSKAFF.

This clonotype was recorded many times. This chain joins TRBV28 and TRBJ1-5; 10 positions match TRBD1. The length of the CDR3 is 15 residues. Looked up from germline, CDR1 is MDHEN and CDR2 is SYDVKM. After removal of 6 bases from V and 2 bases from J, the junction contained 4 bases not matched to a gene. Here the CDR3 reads CASRGQGVRNQPQHF. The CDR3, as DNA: TGTGCCAGCAGAGGACAGGGGGTTCGCAATCAGCCCCAGCATTTT.

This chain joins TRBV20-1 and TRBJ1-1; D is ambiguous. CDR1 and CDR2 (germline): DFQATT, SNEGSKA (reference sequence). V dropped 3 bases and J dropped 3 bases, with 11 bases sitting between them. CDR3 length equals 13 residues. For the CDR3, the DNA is TGCAGTGCTAGGGGGAGTAGGTACACTGAAGCTTTCTTT. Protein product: CSARGSRYTEAFF.

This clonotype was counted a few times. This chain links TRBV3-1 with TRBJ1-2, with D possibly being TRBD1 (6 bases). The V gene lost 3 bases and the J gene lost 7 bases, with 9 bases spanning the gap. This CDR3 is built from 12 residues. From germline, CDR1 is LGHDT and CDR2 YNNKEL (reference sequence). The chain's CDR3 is CASSQGAVGYTF. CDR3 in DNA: TGTGCCAGCAGCCAGGGGGCTGTTGGCTACACCTTC.

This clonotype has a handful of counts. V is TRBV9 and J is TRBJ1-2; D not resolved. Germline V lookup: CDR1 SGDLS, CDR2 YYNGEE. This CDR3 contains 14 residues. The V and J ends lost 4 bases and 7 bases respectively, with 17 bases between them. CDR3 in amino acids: CASSSRPSFLGYTF. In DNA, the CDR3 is TGTGCCAGCAGCTCAAGACCATCCTTCCTTGGCTACACCTTC. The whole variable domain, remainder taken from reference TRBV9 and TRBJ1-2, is DSGVTQTPKHLITATGQRVTLRCSPRSGDLSVYWYQQSLDQGLQFLIQYYNGEERAKGNILERFSAQQFPDLHSELNLSSLELGDSALYFCASSSRPSFLGYTFGSGTRLTVV.

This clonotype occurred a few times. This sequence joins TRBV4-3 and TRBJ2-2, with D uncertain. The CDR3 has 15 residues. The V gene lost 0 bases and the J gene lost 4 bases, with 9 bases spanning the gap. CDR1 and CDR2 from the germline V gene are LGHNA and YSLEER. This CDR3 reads CASSQDGGVTGELFF. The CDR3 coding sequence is TGCGCCAGCAGCCAAGACGGCGGAGTCACCGGGGAGCTGTTTTTT.

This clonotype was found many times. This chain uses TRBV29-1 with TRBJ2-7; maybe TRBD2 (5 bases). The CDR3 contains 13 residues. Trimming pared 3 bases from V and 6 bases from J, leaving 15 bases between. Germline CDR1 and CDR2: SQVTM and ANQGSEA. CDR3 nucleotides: TGCAGCGTTGAGGTTGGCAGTCGGGGCGAGCAGTACTTC. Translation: CSVEVGSRGEQYF.

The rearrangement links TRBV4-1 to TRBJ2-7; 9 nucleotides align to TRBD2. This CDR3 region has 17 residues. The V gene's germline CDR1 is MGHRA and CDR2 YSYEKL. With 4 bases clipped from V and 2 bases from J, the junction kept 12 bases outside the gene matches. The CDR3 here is CASSPRTSGSGTYEQYF. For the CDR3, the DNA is TGCGCCAGCAGCCCCCGCACTAGCGGGTCTGGGACCTACGAGCAGTACTTC.